This record concerns one TCR beta chain sequence. The antigen it binds to is not known. No quality values exist for individual bases; no much larger clone is one base distant. This entry comes from a study of T cells in Graves' hyperthyroidism and ophthalmopathy (dated by TCRdb to about 2019). Background on the whole study: Peripheral blood was sampled at the time of initial diagnosis, prior to any treatment. Once sampling was done, hyperthyroidism patients were given methimazole at a starting dose of 30 mg daily, whereas ophthalmopathy patients were given high-dose intravenous methylprednisolone. The study also compared thyroid tissue and blood T-cell repertoires from roughly six Graves' hyperthyroidism patients. TCR Vbeta CDR3 sequencing of 135 peripheral blood samples (over 40 ophthalmopathy, over 70 hyperthyroidism and roughly 17 progressor patients) is reported in the paper. An independent validation cohort of under 20 hyperthyroidism patients and approximately 16 patients who later progressed to ophthalmopathy tested prospective prediction of ophthalmopathy. TCR V-J signatures able to tell the groups apart were searched for in a discovery cohort of 95 or so patients, of whom roughly 42 had Graves' ophthalmopathy and around 57 had stable Graves' hyperthyroidism. For training and testing, the 100 or so patients in the discovery cohort were randomly divided in a 7:3 ratio. What the work shows at the level of the full study, not this receptor alone: In validation, the model predicted progression to ophthalmopathy a median of around six months before onset, with roughly 70% sensitivity and roughly 77% specificity. No statistical method was used to set the sample size in advance, and investigators knew the group allocation. A model built on a 13 V-J signature distinguished ophthalmopathy from stable hyperthyroidism, reaching around 90% sensitivity and about 81% specificity in cross-validation and 80%/75% in testing. Most expanded thyroid clonotypes (frequency above 0.001) were also detected in blood, a finding suggesting that blood repertoires may reflect thyroid immune responses.

Ophthalmopathy patients had moderately to severely active disease, with a Clinical Activity Score of 3 or more, a NOSPECS grade of 4 or more, and a disease duration of less than 3 months. Patients with uncontrolled infections, other autoimmune diseases, pregnancy or lactation were excluded. Clinical symptoms, serum thyroxine and TRAb, thyroid ultrasound, and orbital computed tomography formed the basis for the diagnoses. Ficoll-Paque density gradient centrifugation was used to isolate PBMCs from around 10 ml of fresh peripheral blood. Trizol reagent was used to extract total RNA, and RNA quality was then checked on an Agilent 2100 Bioanalyzer. From its cysteine to its phenylalanine, the CDR3 spans 16 amino acids. Solely the CDR3 DNA is kept, with 48 bases framed from the first base. CDR1 and CDR2 are read off the germline V gene as KGHSH and LQKENI. Trimming takes 5 bases off V and 7 bases off J; junction bases not matched to a gene: 13.

TCR beta CDR3 regions were amplified from RNA transcripts. The TCR CDR3 was subjected to a first round of RT-PCR using the HTBI primer set and the Qiagen OneStep RT-PCR kit. A second multiplex PCR round built the libraries, followed by size selection and purification. Paired-end sequencing of the libraries was performed with 100 bp reads on an Illumina HiSeq2000. Processing in the source paper ran as follows. SOAPnuke was used to process the raw data, throwing out any read that contained adapters or uncalled bases, had a mean Phred below 15, or lacked an exact constant-primer or identifier match. COPE v1.2.5 was used to merge high-quality paired reads, and clonotypes were defined as unique nucleotide sequences. MiTCR v1.1 was used to align the clonotypes against IMGT TRBV, TRBD and TRBJ reference segments. The analysis included only V-J combinations with a frequency above 0.0001, which together covered over 98% of the repertoires. A TCS score was defined as the ratio of F50 (clonal expansion) to E x V (chaos), with BLOSUM62-based TCRdist applied between CDR3 peptides within each V-J. Welch's t-statistics and random forest reduced around 510 V-J features to under 15, which were used in a naive Bayes classifier (R e1071). Using fastp at Q25 and MiXCR, TCRdb reprocessed the public reads and kept productive beta chains. Each CDR3 protein gets just one entry, which takes the most common genes and DNA from the rows behind it. TCRdb, not the original authors, processed these V and J calls. Present in this sample are roughly 500,000 distinct CDR3 sequences, more than 15% of which were seen just once. Together, the top ten hold about 29% of the sample.

The V gene is TRBV18 and the J gene is TRBJ2-4; 8 bases in between match TRBD1. Sequences were obtained from blood. The sequence derives from a woman aged 25-40 years with Graves' ophthalmopathy. The DNA reads as follows: TGTGCCAGCTCAAATCCGAGACAGGGGATGGTCAACATTCAGTACTTC. This translates into CASSNPRQGMVNIQYF. The CDR3 plus the reference TRBV18 and TRBJ2-4 genes for the other parts give the full variable domain: NAGVMQNPRHLVRRRGQEARLRCSPMKGHSHVYWYRQLPEEGLKFMVYLQKENIIDESGMPKERFSAEFPKEGPSILRIQQVVRGDSAAYFCASSNPRQGMVNIQYFGAGTRLSVL.